This TCR beta chain derives from a study of blood T cells in healthy people across ages. Study-wide results and limits: The study found more naive CD4+ cells and higher diversity in long-lived than aged donors.

As to this clonotype: Its antigen is still unknown.

The donors, aged roughly 6 to 100, were healthy Caucasians from Russia. With a J-beta primer mix and a sample-barcoded 5' primer, a second PCR ran roughly 6 to 11 cycles. Via MiXCR, TCRdb re-called the 5' RACE reads, giving one row per CDR3 protein. This repertoire shows hundreds of thousands of distinct CDR3 sequences, 25% to 30% found once; its top ten account for more than 15%. The CDR3 length is 16 residues. Per the germline V gene, CDR1 is SQVTM and CDR2 is ANQGSEA. Trimming removed 1 base at V and 4 bases at J, with 19 bases between. The chain joins TRBV29-1 to TRBJ1-2; maybe TRBD1 (5 bases). This TCR was sampled from an elderly woman in good health. The sequenced material came from blood. The CDR3 spells CSVEVAGQQRGYGYTF. The CDR3 nucleotides are TGCAGCGTTGAAGTAGCAGGACAACAACGGGGCTATGGCTACACCTTC.